Described below is a single T cell receptor beta chain sequence and its context. Here immunoSEQ multiplex PCR was the method, and the copy in TCRdb shows in-frame clones only, minus some. The sample holds more than 2,000,000 clones, 80% to 95% seen once. The data originate from a study of shared clonotypes between healthy human individuals. After removal of 4 bases from V and 7 bases from J, the junction contained 8 bases not matched to a gene. The CDR3 extends over 15 amino acids. From germline, CDR1 is SGHDN and CDR2 FVKESK. The sequence derives from a man aged 18-30 years in good health. Some clones in this sample may be carry-over from other donors' samples. Sample: naive CD4+ T cells from PBMCs. Subset defined: CD45RA+ positively selected. The chain joins TRBV14 to TRBJ2-1; 9 bases align to TRBD2. The CDR3 region has the DNA TGTGCCAGCAGCCCGCTAGCGGGGTGGGAGAATGAGCAGTTCTTC. It specifies CASSPLAGWENEQFF. The full variable domain, completed using reference TRBV14 and TRBJ2-1, is EAGVTQFPSHSVIEKGQTVTLRCDPISGHDNLYWYRRVMGKEIKFLLHFVKESKQDESGMPNNRFLAERTGGTYSTLKVQPAELEDSGVYFCASSPLAGWENEQFFGPGTRLTVL.